The 22 T cell receptor beta chains below all came from one sample that was sequenced in a study of cytomegalovirus exposure and HLA in healthy donors. PCR involved 60 Vbeta and 13 Jbeta primers. Some clones are missing from TCRdb's copy, which holds only in-frame ones; the method was immunoSEQ multiplex PCR. The sample comprises about 200,000 clones, about 75% of which are singletons, and less than 2% rests with the top ten. Sequencing input: PBMCs. The receptor source for this set is a male donor in good health and CMV-seronegative.

V usage is TRBV6-1 and J usage is TRBJ2-7, with 8 positions matching TRBD1. Germline loops: CDR1 MNHNS, CDR2 SASEGT. The V segment lost 6 bases and the J segment 5 bases; nucleotides outside the gene matches: 12. The CDR3 covers 15 residues. CDR3 nucleotide sequence: TGTGCCAGCAGCGAGGAGCAGGGGGCGTTTCACGAGCAGTACTTC. Amino acid sequence: CASSEEQGAFHEQYF.

Only one count was recorded for this clone. The chain recombines TRBV30 with TRBJ1-1; D is unclear. This CDR3 is built from 13 residues. Germline lookup yields CDR1 GTSNPN and CDR2 SVGIG (reference sequence). The V end lost 1 base, the J end lost 1 base, and 7 bases lay between the germline ends. The CDR3 protein is CAWSGPGNTEAFF. For the CDR3, the DNA is TGTGCCTGGAGTGGTCCGGGGAACACTGAAGCTTTCTTT.

J is TRBJ1-2 and V is TRBV4-1; maybe TRBD1 (5 bases). The CDR3 extends over 17 amino acids. Looked up from germline, CDR1 is MGHRA and CDR2 is YSYEKL. The V gene lost 0 bases and the J gene lost 2 bases, with 16 bases spanning the gap. This CDR3 is CASSQDQGTDLNYGYTF. The CDR3 nucleotides read TGCGCCAGCAGCCAAGATCAGGGAACAGACCTAAACTATGGCTACACCTTC.

This clone appeared once. The chain links TRBV29-1 to TRBJ1-1; D gene ambiguous. CDR1 and CDR2 from the germline V gene are SQVTM and ANQGSEA. With 8 bases removed from V and 5 bases from J, the gap between germline ends came to 6 bases. The CDR3 is made up of 9 amino acids. The chain's CDR3 is CSTGTEAFF. In nucleotides, the CDR3 is TGCAGCACCGGGACTGAAGCTTTCTTT.

This clone was observed a single time. This chain joins TRBV6-5 and TRBJ1-1; D is unclear. CDR1 and CDR2 (germline): MNHEY, SVGAGI. Trimming removed 7 bases at V and 4 bases at J, with 7 bases between. CDR3 length: 11 amino acids. The CDR3 region is CASTYRTEAFF. The CDR3 coding sequence is TGTGCCAGCACCTACCGCACTGAAGCTTTCTTT.

The rearrangement joins TRBV19 to TRBJ2-3; 10 bases map to TRBD1. After removal of 3 bases from V and 3 bases from J, the junction contained 6 bases not matched to a gene. CDR1 and CDR2 from the germline V gene are LNHDA and SQIVND (reference sequence). The CDR3 has 16 amino acids. The CDR3 spells CASSISGQGQTDTQYF. The CDR3 nucleotides read TGTGCCAGTAGTATCTCGGGACAGGGGCAAACAGATACGCAGTATTTT.

The rearrangement uses TRBV28 and TRBJ2-4; 7 bases are a match to TRBD1. V lost 6 bases, J lost 7 bases, and 9 bases stayed unmatched. CDR1 MDHEN and CDR2 SYDVKM come from the germline V gene. This CDR3 spans 14 amino acids. The CDR3 nucleotides are TGTGCCAGCAGCCTACAGGGGTTGCGGAACATTCAGTACTTC. This codes for CASSLQGLRNIQYF.

This clone was observed a handful of times. The chain has TRBV2 and TRBJ2-2; TRBD2 aligns across 7 bases. The CDR3 runs to 17 residues. J lost 3 bases, V lost 5 bases, and 12 bases had no gene match. Germline loops: CDR1 SNHLY, CDR2 FYNNEI. In DNA, the CDR3 is TGTGCCAGCAGTACCTCAGGTGGACTAGGGTACACCGGGGAGCTGTTTTTT. Protein: CASSTSGGLGYTGELFF.

This clone was recorded once. This sequence joins TRBV4-3 and TRBJ2-4, with 7 nucleotides matching TRBD2. CDR1 is LGHNA and CDR2 is YSLEER in the germline V gene. The CDR3 length is 15 residues. V lost 0 bases to trimming and J lost 7 bases; unmatched junction nucleotides: 6. This CDR3 reads CASSQDPGRGNIQYF. Here the CDR3 DNA reads TGCGCCAGCAGCCAAGATCCGGGGCGGGGGAACATTCAGTACTTC.

This chain uses TRBV9 with TRBJ2-7; 10 nucleotides agree with TRBD2. The CDR3 has 16 amino acids. V trimming: 0 bases; J trimming: 2 bases; junction bases outside the gene matches: 5. Germline assignment: CDR1 SGDLS and CDR2 YYNGEE. The CDR3 loop reads CASSVAGAGGPYEQYF. The DNA of the CDR3 is TGTGCCAGCAGCGTAGCTGGAGCGGGGGGGCCCTACGAGCAGTACTTC.

This rearrangement joins TRBV28 to TRBJ2-3; possible D gene TRBD2, 6 bases. The germline CDR1 and CDR2 sequences are MDHEN and SYDVKM. The V and J ends lost 4 bases and 8 bases respectively, with 16 bases between them. This CDR3 is 14 amino acids long. The chain's CDR3 is CASSSLFSGTTQYF. The CDR3 DNA follows: TGTGCCAGCAGTTCCCTGTTTAGCGGAACTACGCAGTATTTT.

Here the CDR3 reads CASSQVASEQYF. DNA of the CDR3: TGTGCCAGCAGCCAAGTAGCATCCGAGCAGTACTTC. The V gene is TRBV4-2, the J gene TRBJ2-7; no firm D call. The germline V and J ends were trimmed by 1 base and 6 bases, with 7 bases remaining between them. The germline gives CDR1 LGHNA, CDR2 YNFKEQ. This CDR3 contains 12 residues.

The V and J genes are TRBV7-3 and TRBJ2-1; 8 bases align to TRBD1. The junction had 3 bases not matched to a gene; V was cut back by 3 bases and J by 2 bases. The length of the CDR3 is 15 residues. Germline CDR1 is SGHTA and CDR2 is FQGTGA. The CDR3 loop is CASSLAGGAYNEQFF. In DNA, the CDR3 is TGTGCCAGCAGCTTGGCAGGGGGCGCCTACAATGAGCAGTTCTTC.

J is TRBJ1-5 and V is TRBV10-3; D is ambiguous. The CDR3 loop spans 13 amino acids. V was clipped by 2 bases and J by 5 bases, with 7 bases between them. In germline, CDR1 is ENHRY, CDR2 SYGVKD. The CDR3, as DNA: TGTGCCATCAGTGAGGGTCGGGATCAGCCCCAGCATTTT. Residues: CAISEGRDQPQHF.

The rearrangement joins TRBV19 to TRBJ2-7; maybe TRBD2 (6 bases). The CDR3 loop spans 14 amino acids. Trimming removed 3 bases at V and 0 bases at J, with 9 bases between. From germline, CDR1 is LNHDA and CDR2 SQIVND (reference sequence). The CDR3 DNA is TGTGCCAGTAGTATCCCCGGGAGCTCCTACGAGCAGTACTTC. It specifies CASSIPGSSYEQYF. The full variable domain, rest sourced from reference TRBV19 and TRBJ2-7, is DGGITQSPKYLFRKEGQNVTLSCEQNLNHDAMYWYRQDPGQGLRLIYYSQIVNDFQKGDIAEGYSVSREKKESFPLTVTSAQKNPTAFYLCASSIPGSSYEQYFGPGTRLTVT.

This clone was observed a few times. V and J are TRBV25-1 and TRBJ1-4; possibly TRBD1 for D (5 bases). Germline assignment: CDR1 MGHDK and CDR2 SYGVNS. V was shortened by 9 bases and J by 7 bases, with 15 bases between the two germline ends. The CDR3 covers 13 residues. In DNA form, the CDR3 reads TGTGCCAGACGTTTGGAGGGGAGTGAAAAACTGTTTTTT. This gives the protein CARRLEGSEKLFF.

This clone has a handful of counts. The V and J genes are TRBV5-1 and TRBJ2-7; weak D call: TRBD1 (6 bases). Trimming took off 3 bases at V and 5 bases at J, with 15 bases between the two ends. Germline CDR1 is SGHRS and CDR2 is YFSETQ. CDR3 length: 14 residues. CDR3 loop: CASSYRDRGNEQYF. Here the CDR3 DNA reads TGCGCCAGCAGCTACAGGGATAGGGGGAACGAGCAGTACTTC. Based on the CDR3 plus reference TRBV5-1 and TRBJ2-7, the full variable domain is KAGVTQTPRYLIKTRGQQVTLSCSPISGHRSVSWYQQTPGQGLQFLFEYFSETQRNKGNFPGRFSGRQFSNSRSEMNVSTLELGDSALYLCASSYRDRGNEQYFGPGTRLTVT.

The rearrangement uses TRBV7-9 and TRBJ2-7; tentative D call: TRBD2 (5 bases). CDR1 and CDR2 (germline): SEHNR, FQNEAQ (reference sequence). This CDR3 contains 14 residues. V lost 1 base, J lost 5 bases, and 12 bases lay in between. Written as DNA, the CDR3 is TGTGCCAGCAGCTTAGAGGCCGGGAAACACGAGCAGTACTTC. This codes for CASSLEAGKHEQYF. Complete variable domain (other parts from reference TRBV7-9 and TRBJ2-7): DTGVSQNPRHKITKRGQNVTFRCDPISEHNRLYWYRQTLGQGPEFLTYFQNEAQLEKSRLLSDRFSAERPKGSFSTLEIQRTEQGDSAMYLCASSLEAGKHEQYFGPGTRLTVT.

This clone was counted a single time. This chain links TRBV21-1 with TRBJ1-5. TRBV21-1 is a listed pseudogene. The CDR3 is made up of 17 amino acids. The DNA of the CDR3 is TGTGCCAGCAGCCCGCGGCCCGAGCGGGGGGCCAGTCAGCCCCAGCATTTT. Protein sequence: CASSPRPERGASQPQHF.

The chain recombines TRBV28 with TRBJ2-3; a possible D gene is TRBD1 (6 bases). The CDR3 consists of 15 residues. V was trimmed by 5 bases and J by 3 bases, leaving 15 bases between them. Germline V gives CDR1 MDHEN, CDR2 SYDVKM. The CDR3 DNA reads as TGTGCCAGCAGTAGCTCGGGACAATCAACAGATACGCAGTATTTT. This translates into CASSSSGQSTDTQYF.

The sample holds a few counts of this clone. The J gene is TRBJ2-1, the V gene TRBV6-5; 7 bases are a match to TRBD1. CDR1 is MNHEY, CDR2 SVGAGI, per germline. The V segment lost 6 bases and the J segment 5 bases; nucleotides outside the gene matches: 10. The CDR3 is 15 residues long. CDR3: CASRLWDSLDNEQFF. CDR3 nucleotides: TGTGCCAGCAGACTGTGGGACAGTCTAGACAATGAGCAGTTCTTC.

J is TRBJ2-1 and V is TRBV27; TRBD1 is a possible D gene (5 bases). The CDR3 length is 14 residues. The V and J ends lost 7 bases and 8 bases respectively, with 18 bases between them. The germline gives CDR1 MNHEY, CDR2 SMNVEV (reference sequence). The CDR3 DNA sequence: TGTGCCAGCACCCTTCGAGGCAGGGCCCATGAGCAGTTCTTC. Translated: CASTLRGRAHEQFF.